Below, 10 T cell receptor beta chains from the same sample are listed, as sequenced in a study of human T cells and chemical hapten exposure. TCRdb fed the RACE reads into MiXCR, producing one record per CDR3 protein. Of roughly 260,000 distinct CDR3 sequences listed, about 8.1% are singletons. As for time point: pre-sensitization, week 0. As to treatment: therapeutic diphenylcyclopropenone sensitization with weekly scalp DPC. The material was whole blood, obtained in connection with sensitization to the hapten diphenylcyclopropenone (DPC). These receptors originate from a woman aged 40 to 50 with alopecia areata. Some clones in this sample may be carry-over from other donors' samples.

This clonotype was observed a few times. The J gene is TRBJ2-7, the V gene TRBV6-5; TRBD2 agrees at 7 bases. The CDR3 covers 14 residues. Germline CDR1 and CDR2: MNHEY and SVGAGI. V dropped 6 bases and J dropped 3; count of bases not matched to a gene: 8. The CDR3 region is CASRFIRGDYEQYF. The CDR3 nucleotides are TGTGCCAGCAGATTCATCCGGGGGGACTACGAGCAGTACTTC.

This clonotype has ten or more counts. V gene TRBV9 combines with J gene TRBJ1-4; no clear D gene. CDR1 and CDR2 (germline): SGDLS, YYNGEE. The ends were cut back, 0 bases at V and 11 bases at J, with 17 bases in the middle. This CDR3 contains 15 residues. CDR3 sequence (DNA): TGTGCCAGCAGCGTAGCCGCAGGCCCTCAAGAGAAACTGTTTTTT. The encoded protein is CASSVAAGPQEKLFF.

The rearrangement joins TRBV2 to TRBJ1-2, with 7 bases aligning to TRBD1. The CDR3 sequence is 15 residues long. After removal of 2 bases from V and 2 bases from J, the junction contained 5 bases not matched to a gene. In germline, CDR1 is SNHLY, CDR2 FYNNEI. CDR3: CASSEPGQENYGYTF. CDR3 coding DNA: TGTGCCAGCAGTGAACCTGGACAGGAGAACTATGGCTACACCTTC.

The chain uses TRBV12-3 or TRBV12-4 and TRBJ1-1, with 7 bases lining up with TRBD1. The CDR3 runs 12 residues. V was clipped by 7 bases and J by 11 bases; unmatched bases: 10. The CDR3 sequence is CASTLIQGRAFF. The CDR3 nucleotides read TGTGCCAGCACCCTTATACAGGGGAGGGCTTTCTTT.

In this sample, this clonotype turned up a few times. V gene TRBV12-3 or TRBV12-4 combines with J gene TRBJ2-7; tentatively, D is TRBD1 (6 bases). The germline V and J ends were trimmed by 6 bases and 6 bases, with 18 bases remaining between them. The CDR3 contains 14 residues. CDR3 nucleotide sequence: TGTGCCAGCAGCTCCCGGGACATAACCCGCGAGCAGTACTTC. As protein: CASSSRDITREQYF.

This clonotype was picked up a small number of times. This chain uses TRBV18 with TRBJ1-6; 11 nucleotides align to TRBD1. Germline-derived CDR1 and CDR2 are KGHSH and LQKENI. There are 15 residues in the CDR3. The J segment lost 7 bases and the V segment lost 6 bases, leaving 5 bases of the junction unmatched. CDR3 sequence reads: CASSLGQGENSPLHF. In DNA, the CDR3 is TGTGCCAGCTCTCTGGGACAGGGGGAAAATTCACCCCTCCACTTT. The full variable domain, in which reference TRBV18 and TRBJ1-6 provide the parts outside the CDR3, is NAGVMQNPRHLVRRRGQEARLRCSPMKGHSHVYWYRQLPEEGLKFMVYLQKENIIDESGMPKERFSAEFPKEGPSILRIQQVVRGDSAAYFCASSLGQGENSPLHFGNGTRLTVT.

This clonotype was recorded at least ten times. The rearrangement uses TRBV6-4 and TRBJ1-1; D call uncertain. The CDR3 length is 13 residues. The V and J ends lost 2 bases and 10 bases respectively, with 14 bases between them. Germline CDR1 and CDR2: MRHNA and SNTAGT. In DNA, the CDR3 is TGTGCCAGCAGTGACGGACCCGAACGTGTAGCTTTCTTT. Translation: CASSDGPERVAFF.

This clonotype was detected many times. The chain recombines TRBV28 with TRBJ2-3; no clear D gene. V gave up 10 bases and J gave up 3 bases, with 8 bases separating them. Per the germline V gene, CDR1 is MDHEN and CDR2 is SYDVKM. The CDR3 is made up of 11 amino acids. CDR3 in DNA: TGTGCCACCTATAGGACAGATACGCAGTATTTT. Translated: CATYRTDTQYF.

This chain joins TRBV29-1 and TRBJ2-4, with D perhaps TRBD1 (6 bases). CDR3 length: 12 residues. With 7 bases removed from V and 6 bases from J, the gap between germline ends came to 13 bases. Germline CDR1 SQVTM, CDR2 ANQGSEA. Here the CDR3 reads CSAGTKGNIQYF. The CDR3, as DNA: TGCAGCGCTGGGACAAAAGGAAACATTCAGTACTTC.

In this sample, this clonotype turned up a few times. The chain carries TRBV7-2 and TRBJ2-7; D is uncertain. Germline V lookup: CDR1 SGHTA, CDR2 FQGNSA. The V and J ends lost 5 bases and 5 bases respectively, with 10 bases between them. The CDR3 is 12 residues long. CDR3 bases: TGTGCCAGCAGCCCGGCCTCAAACGAGCAGTACTTC. Its protein product is CASSPASNEQYF.